This TCR beta chain derives from a study of PD-1 blockade in classical Hodgkin lymphoma. Across the whole study: Nivolumab dosed at 3 mg/kg went to patients intravenously every 2 weeks.

Study findings and constraints: Complete responders started with a diversity level that resembled newly diagnosed patients at baseline. A significant rise in TCR diversity by C4D1 was seen for CD4+ but not CD8+ cells.

V was trimmed by 3 bases and J by 0 bases, leaving 15 bases between them. Germline CDR1 reads SGHVS; CDR2 reads FNYEAQ. The CDR3 is made up of 17 amino acids. Following autologous stem cell transplantation, relapse occurred in every patient, and exposure to brentuximab vedotin varied. Some clones are missing from TCRdb's copy, which holds only in-frame ones; the method was immunoSEQ multiplex PCR. The sample lists thousands of clones; around 83% were seen once. Notes on this clone: The antigen is undetermined.

The clonotype comes from a human donor with classical Hodgkin lymphoma. Sample: peripheral blood mononuclear cells (PBMCs), taken before the second cycle of nivolumab. The chain couples TRBV7-6 to TRBJ2-1; D not certain. The CDR3 region has the DNA TGTGCCAGCAGCTTGTCCCGGATAAGGTCCTCCTACAATGAGCAGTTCTTC. Translating it yields CASSLSRIRSSYNEQFF. The full variable domain, in which reference TRBV7-6 and TRBJ2-1 provide the parts outside the CDR3, is GAGVSQSPRYKVTKRGQDVALRCDPISGHVSLYWYRQALGQGPEFLTYFNYEAQQDKSGLPNDRFSAERPEGSISTLTIQRTEQRDSAMYRCASSLSRIRSSYNEQFFGPGTRLTVL.